These 6 T cell receptor beta chains were all obtained from the same sample, sequenced in a study of resident and recirculating memory T cells in vitiligo. Measured with immunoSEQ multiplex PCR; TCRdb has only the in-frame clones, and not every one. The sample consists of roughly 80,000 clones, 92% of them appearing once. The sequenced sample consisted of blood. These receptors were obtained from a male donor with vitiligo.

The chain couples TRBV21-1 to TRBJ2-3; no check of the table's D call, TRBD2, against the DNA was made. TRBV21-1 is described as a pseudogene. This CDR3 contains 14 residues. CDR3 amino acids: CASEGGNSTDTQYF. The CDR3 region has the DNA TGTGCCAGCGAGGGAGGAAATTCTACAGATACGCAGTATTTT.

The rearrangement uses TRBV19 and TRBJ1-4, with 7 bases fitting TRBD1. There are 19 residues in the CDR3. Germline CDR1 and CDR2: LNHDA and SQIVND (reference sequence). Unmatched junction bases numbered 15, after V lost 5 bases and J lost 0 bases. CDR3 protein: CASSGRTGQKAATNEKLFF. The CDR3 coding sequence is TGTGCCAGTAGTGGAAGGACAGGACAGAAAGCTGCAACTAATGAAAAACTGTTTTTT.

The gene calls are TRBV7-9 and TRBJ2-7, with 8 positions matching TRBD1. The CDR3 consists of 15 residues. CDR1 is SEHNR, CDR2 FQNEAQ, per germline (reference sequence). The V segment lost 1 base and the J segment 3 bases; nucleotides outside the gene matches: 5. CDR3 sequence reads: CASSLGNTGGYEQYF. Here the CDR3 DNA reads TGTGCCAGCAGCTTAGGTAATACAGGGGGCTACGAGCAGTACTTC.

Only one count was recorded for this clone. This chain joins TRBV11-1 and TRBJ2-7; possibly TRBD1 for D (5 bases). This CDR3 contains 12 residues. V was pared by 5 bases and J by 4 bases, with 9 bases between. Germline CDR1 is SGHAT and CDR2 is FQDESV (reference sequence). This CDR3 is CASSPGIYEQYF. CDR3 nucleotide sequence: TGTGCCAGCAGCCCAGGGATATACGAGCAGTACTTC.

The chain couples TRBV7-7 to TRBJ2-6; D not resolved. This CDR3 spans 15 amino acids. Germline values: CDR1 SSHAT, CDR2 FNYEAQ (reference sequence). Trimming removed 0 bases from V and 1 base from J, with 4 bases in between. The CDR3 sequence: CASSLAQSGANVLTF. The CDR3 DNA sequence: TGTGCCAGCAGCTTAGCCCAATCTGGGGCCAACGTCCTGACTTTC.

This clone was recorded only once. V usage is TRBV20-1 and J usage is TRBJ1-2; D call uncertain. Germline V gene sequence: CDR1 DFQATT, CDR2 SNEGSKA (reference sequence). The CDR3 is 9 residues long. V lost 6 bases to trimming and J lost 5 bases, with 4 bases between them. CDR3 loop: CSAPYGYTF. DNA for the CDR3: TGCAGTGCCCCTTATGGCTACACCTTC.